Given below is one T cell receptor beta chain in context. Its antigen is unidentified. This record belongs to a study of identifying expanded T cells in peripheral blood. Overall study findings and caveats: Over around two and four weeks, about 15 and 19 clones changed, versus approximately 1.1 between replicates. Clone count variance between approximately two-week samples rose with total template count.

The data were produced by immunoSEQ multiplex PCR, yet TCRdb's version contains in-frame clones alone and is incomplete. The table has about 84,000 clones, approximately 84% seen once. Healthy donors had no documented immune events, such as infections, while sampled. The material sequenced was blood. This receptor was taken from a person between 18 and 75 years old in good health.

The CDR3 DNA reads TGTGCCAGCAGCTACCGGGACAGAATTTATAGCAATCAGCCCCAGCATTTT. Translated, it gives CASSYRDRIYSNQPQHF. The chain has TRBV21-1 and TRBJ1-5; the D call in the table, TRBD1, was not verified against the DNA. TRBV21-1 is a pseudogene locus. This CDR3 comprises 17 residues.